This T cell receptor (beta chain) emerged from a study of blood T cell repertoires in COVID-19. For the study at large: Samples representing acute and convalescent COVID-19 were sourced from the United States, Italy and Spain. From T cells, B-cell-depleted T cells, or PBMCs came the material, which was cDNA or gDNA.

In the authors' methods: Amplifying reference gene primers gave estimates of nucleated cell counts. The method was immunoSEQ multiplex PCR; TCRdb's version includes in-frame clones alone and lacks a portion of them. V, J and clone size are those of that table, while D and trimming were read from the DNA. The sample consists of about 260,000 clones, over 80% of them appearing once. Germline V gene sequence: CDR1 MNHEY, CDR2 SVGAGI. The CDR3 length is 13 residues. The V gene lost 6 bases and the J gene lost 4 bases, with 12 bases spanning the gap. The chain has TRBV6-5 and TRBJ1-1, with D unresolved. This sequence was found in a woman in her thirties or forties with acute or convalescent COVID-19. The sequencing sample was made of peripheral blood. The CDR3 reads CASSRGSSTEAFF. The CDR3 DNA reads TGTGCCAGCAGCCGAGGATCGTCCACTGAAGCTTTCTTT.